The sample holds many counts of the clone carrying this T cell receptor beta chain. Its antigen is as yet unknown. General study results and limits: Tumor memory CD4+ T cell TCR gene usage was found to cluster with blood and lymph node memory CD4+ cells and with lymph node naive CD4+ cells. Tumor-infiltrating Treg TCR alpha and beta sequences overlapped most with tumor naive CD4+ T cells, then blood naive. The larger cohort examined one V-J beta rearrangement, not whole repertoires.

The length of the CDR3 is 18 residues. Trimming left V 0 bases short and J 1 base short, with 16 bases between. Germline V lookup: CDR1 LGHNA, CDR2 YSLEER. Treg sorting used a CD4+CD25+CD127-/low gate. Full-length variable regions came from constant-region reverse primers plus semi-nested Nested Universal Primer A PCR. TCRdb reprocessed the 5' RACE reads via MiXCR and lists one record per CDR3 protein. Found here are 35,000 to 45,000 distinct CDR3 sequences, 22% of them singletons; the top ten hold 4.3%. The V and J genes are TRBV4-3 and TRBJ2-1, with D perhaps TRBD1 (5 bases). Sequencing was performed on Tregs sorted from a lymph node. The TCR comes from a female donor with breast cancer. The CDR3 coding sequence is TGCGCCAGCAGCCAAGATACTGGGGCAGCTAATTCCTACAATGAGCAGTTCTTC. Protein: CASSQDTGAANSYNEQFF.